This passage covers 16 T cell receptor beta chains from one sample sequenced in a study of blood T cell repertoires in COVID-19. The table came from immunoSEQ multiplex PCR; TCRdb's copy has only in-frame clones and leaves some out. The sample holds fewer than 250,000 clones, more than 85% seen once. The sequenced material came from PBMCs or T cells enriched from blood (not recorded which). Receptor source: a woman aged 35 to 49 in a cohort exposed to, infected with or recovered from COVID-19 (not recorded which).

This rearrangement joins TRBV27 to TRBJ2-5, with 13 bases fitting TRBD2. The ends lost 6 bases at V and 5 bases at J; junction bases unmatched: 6. Per the germline V gene, CDR1 is MNHEY and CDR2 is SMNVEV (reference sequence). The CDR3 has 15 residues. CDR3 sequence reads: CASRTLAGGPETQYF. In DNA form, the CDR3 reads TGTGCCAGCAGGACACTAGCGGGGGGGCCCGAGACCCAGTACTTC.

The chain combines TRBV4-2 with TRBJ1-3; TRBD1 agrees at 8 bases. CDR1 is LGHNA, CDR2 YNFKEQ, per germline. This CDR3 is 15 amino acids long. V was pared by 1 base and J by 7 bases, with 6 bases of the junction left unmatched. CDR3 in amino acids: CASSQVRQGFNTIYF. CDR3 sequence (DNA): TGTGCCAGCAGCCAAGTACGACAGGGGTTTAACACCATATATTTT.

This clone occurred a few times. The rearrangement links TRBV28 to TRBJ1-4; D is possibly TRBD1 (5 bases). CDR1 is MDHEN, CDR2 SYDVKM, per germline. V was shortened by 4 bases and J by 5 bases, with 14 bases between the two germline ends. The CDR3 runs to 15 residues. The CDR3 protein is CASSSPGGVNEKLFF. CDR3 DNA sequence: TGTGCCAGCAGTTCGCCGGGAGGGGTCAATGAAAAACTGTTTTTT.

The J gene is TRBJ1-1, the V gene TRBV3-1 (or the pseudogene TRBV3-2); 8 bases map to TRBD1. CDR1 is LGHDT, CDR2 YNNKEL, per germline (reference sequence). The CDR3 is 14 residues long. Germline trimming cut 5 bases from V and 6 bases from J; bases unmatched to any gene: 8. CDR3 loop: CASSGMDRVAEAFF. CDR3 sequence (DNA): TGTGCCAGCAGCGGGATGGACAGGGTCGCTGAAGCTTTCTTT.

This chain links TRBV4-3 with TRBJ2-7, with 9 bases identical to TRBD1. The CDR3 covers 14 residues. V gave up 2 bases and J gave up 8 bases; unmatched junction bases: 7. Germline V gene sequence: CDR1 LGHNA, CDR2 YSLEER. The CDR3 here is CASSQLDRGAQQYF. CDR3 sequence (DNA): TGCGCCAGCAGCCAACTTGACAGGGGGGCACAGCAGTACTTC.

V and J are TRBV6-1 and TRBJ1-4; TRBD1 might be the D (6 bases). The germline CDR1 and CDR2 sequences are MNHNS and SASEGT. V shed 3 bases and J shed 8 bases, with 13 bases lying between them. The CDR3 is 14 amino acids. This chain's CDR3 is CASSEQGLGEKLFF. The CDR3 nucleotides are TGTGCCAGCAGTGAGCAGGGGTTAGGCGAAAAACTGTTTTTT.

The chain recombines TRBV6-5 with TRBJ2-7; 8 nucleotides line up with TRBD1. Losses at the gene ends were 0 bases for V and 2 bases for J; bases not matched to a gene: 3. The germline gives CDR1 MNHEY, CDR2 SVGAGI. This CDR3 comprises 15 residues. The CDR3: CASSYSKTGAYEQYF. In nucleotides, the CDR3 is TGTGCCAGCAGTTACTCGAAGACAGGGGCCTACGAGCAGTACTTC.

This chain joins TRBV7-2 and TRBJ2-7, with 8 bases fitting TRBD1. The CDR3 has 15 residues. Germline lookup yields CDR1 SGHTA and CDR2 FQGNSA. After removal of 2 bases from V and 3 bases from J, the junction contained 6 bases not matched to a gene. The DNA of the CDR3 is TGTGCCAGCAGCTTATCGTTCGGACAGGGCTACGAGCAGTACTTC. It codes for CASSLSFGQGYEQYF.

The CDR3 DNA reads as TGTGCCAGCAGCCCATGGGACAGGGTTTCTGGCTACACCTTC. Protein sequence: CASSPWDRVSGYTF. The chain is built from TRBV3-1 (or the pseudogene TRBV3-2) and TRBJ1-2, with 9 nucleotides matching TRBD1. Losses at the gene ends were 4 bases for V and 7 bases for J; bases not matched to a gene: 7. The CDR3 contains 14 residues. Looked up from germline, CDR1 is LGHDT and CDR2 is YNNKEL (reference sequence).

The V call is TRBV6-1, the J call TRBJ2-7, with D perhaps matching TRBD1 (5 bases). Germline CDR1 and CDR2: MNHNS and SASEGT. Between the trimmed V and J ends, which lost 3 bases and 5 bases, there was a span of 11 bases. This CDR3 is built from 13 residues. CDR3 bases: TGTGCCAGCAGTGAGGGATTCAGGGACGAGCAGTACTTC. Translating it yields CASSEGFRDEQYF.

The V call is TRBV27, the J call TRBJ1-5; D remains ambiguous. CDR3 length equals 15 residues. Trimming removed 7 bases at V and 0 bases at J, with 13 bases between. CDR1 is MNHEY and CDR2 is SMNVEV in the germline V gene (reference sequence). CDR3 DNA: TGTGCCAGCACCTTACACTACGGTAGCAATCAGCCCCAGCATTTT. Residues: CASTLHYGSNQPQHF.

The V and J genes are TRBV2 and TRBJ2-3; 12 positions match TRBD2. The CDR3 covers 15 residues. Germline V gene data show CDR1 as SNHLY and CDR2 as FYNNEI. V lost 5 bases, J lost 5 bases, and 5 bases stayed unmatched. The CDR3 bases are TGTGCCAGCAGTCCCCTAGCGGGGGGGTTAGATACGCAGTATTTT. This codes for CASSPLAGGLDTQYF. The whole variable domain, filled in from reference TRBV2 and TRBJ2-3, reads EPEVTQTPSHQVTQMGQEVILRCVPISNHLYFYWYRQILGQKVEFLVSFYNNEISEKSEIFDDQFSVERPDGSNFTLKIRSTKLEDSAMYFCASSPLAGGLDTQYFGPGTRLTVL.

V usage is TRBV7-9 and J usage is TRBJ1-4, with 9 bases aligning to TRBD1. The germline gives CDR1 SEHNR, CDR2 FQNEAQ (reference sequence). Losses at the gene ends were 3 bases for V and 8 bases for J; bases not matched to a gene: 4. This CDR3 comprises 14 residues. As DNA, the CDR3 is TGTGCCAGCAGCTTCGGGACAGGGTGGGAAAAACTGTTTTTT. It encodes CASSFGTGWEKLFF.

This chain uses TRBV28 with TRBJ2-7, with 11 bases identical to TRBD2. The V gene's germline CDR1 is MDHEN and CDR2 SYDVKM. V was clipped by 2 bases and J by 2 bases; unmatched bases: 8. CDR3 length equals 17 residues. CDR3 DNA sequence: TGTGCCAGCAGTTTACTAGCGGGGGGTTACTTACCCTACGAGCAGTACTTC. Translation: CASSLLAGGYLPYEQYF.

The chain couples TRBV7-2 to TRBJ1-1; the D is unclear. The germline V gene has CDR1 SGHTA and CDR2 FQGNSA. This CDR3 has 16 residues. V lost 3 bases and J lost 1, with 15 bases in between. CDR3 protein: CASSFRATSGNTEAFF. CDR3 in DNA: TGTGCCAGCAGCTTTAGAGCCACAAGCGGGAACACTGAAGCTTTCTTT.

The chain couples TRBV18 to TRBJ2-1; TRBD2 is a possible D gene (6 bases). Trimming shortened V by 3 bases and J by 6 bases, and 18 bases separated the two germline ends. This CDR3 has 16 residues. Germline lookup yields CDR1 KGHSH and CDR2 LQKENI. The CDR3, as DNA: TGTGCCAGCTCACCCTCCGGGACTCCTAAATCCAATGAGCAGTTCTTC. Its protein is CASSPSGTPKSNEQFF.